This paragraph covers one T cell receptor beta chain sequence. Original handling: Nucleated cell number was recorded as an estimate derived from reference gene primer amplification. The protocol was immunoSEQ multiplex PCR, while the TCRdb copy is restricted to in-frame clones and leaves out a portion. That table supplies the V and J calls and clone size; D and trimming were determined from the DNA. The table has about 310,000 clones, roughly 89% seen once. Allocation to cohorts depended on clinical history reported by the participants. Recovery among Cohort 3 donors was established by two negative PCRs, clearance, or symptom resolution. The data belong to a study of blood T cell repertoires in COVID-19. The wider study: Sample material is recorded as cDNA or gDNA derived from T cells, B-cell-depleted T cells, or PBMCs.

Germline V CDR1 and CDR2: SGHVS, FQNEAQ. The V end was cut by 8 bases, the J end by 10 bases, with 15 bases between. CDR3 length equals 13 residues. This receptor was obtained from a woman younger than 35 who had recovered from COVID-19. This chain uses TRBV7-8 with TRBJ1-6; perhaps TRBD1 as D (5 bases). Sequences were obtained from PBMCs or T cells enriched from blood (not recorded which). Here the CDR3 reads CASAIPGGSPLHF. CDR3 sequence (DNA): TGTGCCAGCGCCATACCCGGGGGATCACCCCTCCACTTT.